The 19 T cell receptor beta chains below all came from one sample that was sequenced in a study of blood T cell repertoires in COVID-19. Repertoires were generated with immunoSEQ multiplex PCR, while TCRdb's copy carries only in-frame clones and drops some. The repertoire includes about 180,000 clones, 86% of them detected once, and around 8.6% sits in the top ten. Sequenced sample: PBMCs or T cells enriched from blood (not recorded which). The receptors derive from a woman in her twenties or thirties who had recovered from COVID-19.

The J gene is TRBJ2-7, the V gene TRBV6-6; 8 nucleotides line up with TRBD1. Germline CDR1 is MNHNY and CDR2 is SVGAGI (reference sequence). V gave up 6 bases and J gave up 5 bases; unmatched junction bases: 6. The CDR3 contains 13 residues. CDR3 protein: CASRVDREHEQYF. The CDR3 bases are TGTGCCAGCAGGGTGGACAGGGAGCACGAGCAGTACTTC.

The chain combines TRBV4-1 with TRBJ1-5; D remains unclear. Trimming removed 0 bases from V and 6 bases from J, with 15 bases in between. Germline assignment: CDR1 MGHRA and CDR2 YSYEKL. This CDR3 contains 16 residues. The CDR3 protein is CASSQEGLGPGQPQHF. CDR3 bases: TGCGCCAGCAGCCAAGAAGGTCTTGGTCCGGGTCAGCCCCAGCATTTT.

The chain links TRBV25-1 to TRBJ2-1, with TRBD2 identical over 11 bases. Germline V gene lookup returns CDR1 MGHDK and CDR2 SYGVNS. The J segment lost 8 bases and the V segment lost 6 bases, leaving 9 bases of the junction unmatched. The CDR3 totals 15 residues. This CDR3 reads CASSGSGRAGDEQFF. CDR3 DNA sequence: TGTGCCAGCAGCGGTAGCGGGAGGGCCGGGGATGAGCAGTTCTTC. The entire variable domain, with the rest obtained from reference TRBV25-1 and TRBJ2-1, is as follows: EADIYQTPRYLVIGTGKKITLECSQTMGHDKMYWYQQDPGMELHLIHYSYGVNSTEKGDLSSESTVSRIRTEHFPLTLESARPSHTSQYLCASSGSGRAGDEQFFGPGTRLTVL.

The rearrangement joins TRBV19 to TRBJ2-7; 8 bases are shared with TRBD1. CDR3 size: 14 residues. The germline gives CDR1 LNHDA, CDR2 SQIVND (reference sequence). J gave up 5 bases and V 7 bases, and 10 bases lay outside the gene matches. CDR3: CASTGTGTGNEQYF. CDR3 DNA: TGTGCCAGTACCGGCACCGGGACAGGCAACGAGCAGTACTTC.

This clone has only one observation. V and J are TRBV19 and TRBJ1-3; D remains unclear. V was clipped by 9 bases and J by 1 base, with 4 bases between them. This CDR3 has 11 residues. Germline V gene data show CDR1 as LNHDA and CDR2 as SQIVND (reference sequence). CDR3 sequence reads: CASRSGNTIYF. The CDR3, as DNA: TGTGCCAGCCGTTCTGGAAACACCATATATTTT.

The gene calls are TRBV30 and TRBJ1-1; perhaps TRBD1 as D (6 bases). Germline V gene lookup returns CDR1 GTSNPN and CDR2 SVGIG (reference sequence). This CDR3 is 13 amino acids long. V shed 3 bases and J shed 5 bases, with 13 bases lying between them. CDR3 sequence reads: CAWRAGAGTEAFF. CDR3 DNA: TGTGCCTGGAGAGCGGGGGCTGGGACTGAAGCTTTCTTT.

The chain links TRBV28 to TRBJ2-3, with D possibly matching TRBD1 (6 bases). Trimming cost V 6 bases and J 8 bases, with 15 bases left between them. This CDR3 has 13 amino acids. The V gene's germline CDR1 is MDHEN and CDR2 SYDVKM. The CDR3 DNA is TGTGCCAGCAGCTCTTGGGGGCATGGTACGCAGTATTTT. Translating it yields CASSSWGHGTQYF.

This clone has only one observation. The V and J genes are TRBV30 and TRBJ1-5; 8 positions match TRBD1. Trimming took 0 bases from V and 6 from J; bases not matched to a gene: 1. This CDR3 comprises 13 residues. Looked up from germline, CDR1 is GTSNPN and CDR2 is SVGIG (reference sequence). The CDR3: CAWSVQGGQPQHF. CDR3 nucleotide sequence: TGTGCCTGGAGTGTACAGGGGGGTCAGCCCCAGCATTTT.

The chain recombines TRBV24-1 with TRBJ2-7, with a tentative D call TRBD1 (6 bases). This CDR3 has 16 residues. CDR1 and CDR2 from the germline V gene are KGHDR and SFDVKD. The V gene lost 9 bases and the J gene lost 0 bases, with 20 bases spanning the gap. The DNA for the CDR3 is TGTGCCACCTCCCATGAGGGACAAGGGGGCTCCTACGAGCAGTACTTC. Translation gives CATSHEGQGGSYEQYF.

The rearrangement joins TRBV15 to TRBJ2-4; TRBD1 agrees at 8 bases. Looked up from germline, CDR1 is LNHNV and CDR2 is YYDKDF (reference sequence). The CDR3 covers 20 residues. J gave up 0 bases and V 5 bases, and 18 bases lay outside the gene matches. The CDR3 DNA is TGTGCCACCAGCCCCGGACAGGGACGGGGATTTACCTTAGCCAAAAACATTCAGTACTTC. Protein sequence: CATSPGQGRGFTLAKNIQYF.

The CDR3 bases are TGTGCCAGCAGCTTAGCGGTGCCTGGCGAGCAGTACTTC. This translates into CASSLAVPGEQYF. The rearrangement joins TRBV11-2 to TRBJ2-7, with D uncertain. The CDR3 length is 13 residues. V was clipped by 1 base and J by 6 bases, with 10 bases between them. CDR1 and CDR2 (germline): SGHAT, FQNNGV.

The chain couples TRBV6-6 to TRBJ2-1; the match to TRBD2 covers 10 bases. After removal of 5 bases from V and 0 bases from J, the junction contained 7 bases not matched to a gene. The CDR3 loop spans 17 amino acids. Germline CDR1 is MNHNY and CDR2 is SVGAGI (reference sequence). The CDR3, as DNA: TGTGCCAGCAGTCAAACCTTAGCGGGAGGCTCCTACAATGAGCAGTTCTTC. This gives the protein CASSQTLAGGSYNEQFF.

This clone was seen a few times. The gene calls are TRBV10-3 and TRBJ2-7; D gene unclear. CDR3 size: 14 residues. V was clipped by 3 bases and J by 0 bases, with 9 bases between them. The V gene's germline CDR1 is ENHRY and CDR2 SYGVKD. The CDR3 protein is CAISDGRSSYEQYF. CDR3 DNA: TGTGCCATCAGTGACGGAAGGAGCTCCTACGAGCAGTACTTC.

V usage is TRBV11-2 and J usage is TRBJ1-4; D unresolved. Germline loops: CDR1 SGHAT, CDR2 FQNNGV. CDR3 length: 15 residues. V lost 7 bases and J lost 0, with 12 bases in between. CDR3 DNA sequence: TGTGCCAGCACCCTTGCCGGGACAACTAATGAAAAACTGTTTTTT. It yields the protein CASTLAGTTNEKLFF. The complete variable domain, with remaining parts taken from reference TRBV11-2 and TRBJ1-4, reads EAGVAQSPRYKIIEKRQSVAFWCNPISGHATLYWYQQILGQGPKLLIQFQNNGVVDDSQLPKDRFSAERLKGVDSTLKIQPAKLEDSAVYLCASTLAGTTNEKLFFGSGTQLSVL.

V gene TRBV27 combines with J gene TRBJ2-7, with a tentative D call TRBD2 (6 bases). The CDR3 runs 12 residues. V dropped 11 bases and J dropped 9 bases, with 20 bases sitting between them. CDR1 and CDR2 (germline): MNHEY, SMNVEV (reference sequence). The CDR3 region is CAAGQGWVSQYF. The CDR3 DNA is TGTGCCGCGGGGCAGGGATGGGTCTCGCAGTACTTC.

The chain couples TRBV9 to TRBJ2-7, with 7 bases identical to TRBD2. J was trimmed by 1 base and V by 0 bases; bases with no gene match: 4. The CDR3 length is 15 residues. Germline CDR1 reads SGDLS; CDR2 reads YYNGEE. The CDR3 nucleotides read TGTGCCAGCAGCGTAGGGACTAGTCCATCCTACGAGCAGTACTTC. Translated, it gives CASSVGTSPSYEQYF.

The chain employs TRBV7-8 and TRBJ2-2; TRBD1 matches 10 bases. Germline V gene sequence: CDR1 SGHVS, CDR2 FQNEAQ. V was clipped by 4 bases and J by 7 bases; unmatched bases: 9. The length of the CDR3 is 16 residues. This CDR3 reads CASSSVTGGANGELFF. The CDR3 DNA sequence: TGTGCCAGCAGCTCTGTGACAGGGGGCGCGAACGGGGAGCTGTTTTTT. Looking up the rest from reference TRBV7-8 and TRBJ2-2 gives the full variable domain: GAGVSQSPRYKVAKRGQDVALRCDPISGHVSLFWYQQALGQGPEFLTYFQNEAQLDKSGLPSDRFFAERPEGSVSTLKIQRTQQEDSAVYLCASSSVTGGANGELFFGEGSRLTVL.

V gene TRBV27 combines with J gene TRBJ2-5, with 12 bases lining up with TRBD2. The CDR3 totals 16 residues. The germline V gene encodes CDR1 MNHEY and CDR2 SMNVEV (reference sequence). Germline trimming cut 5 bases from V and 5 bases from J; bases unmatched to any gene: 9. The CDR3 DNA reads TGTGCCAGCAGTAGTCGGCTAGCGGGAGGGTCTGAGACCCAGTACTTC. It yields the protein CASSSRLAGGSETQYF.

V is TRBV2 and J is TRBJ1-5; D might be TRBD1 (5 bases). Trimming shortened V by 3 bases and J by 7 bases, and 13 bases separated the two germline ends. Germline V gene data show CDR1 as SNHLY and CDR2 as FYNNEI. The CDR3 has 14 amino acids. Here the CDR3 reads CASSEDGAGQPQHF. CDR3 sequence (DNA): TGTGCCAGCAGTGAGGACGGCGCAGGGCAGCCCCAGCATTTT.